The T cell receptor (beta chain) under discussion was sequenced for a study of cytomegalovirus exposure and HLA in healthy donors. The study, taken as a whole, reports: One cluster of highly shared sequence variants probably arose as a sequencing artifact. Most subjects had HLA-A and HLA-B alleles reportedly predicted accurately by TCR beta sequences.

The CDR3 length is 11 residues. After removal of 3 bases from V and 6 bases from J, the junction contained 1 base not matched to a gene. The germline V gene has CDR1 GTSNPN and CDR2 SVGIG (reference sequence). Points on this clone: The antigen remains undetermined.

The PCR had 60 Vbeta and 13 Jbeta primers. Profiled with immunoSEQ multiplex PCR; TCRdb holds only in-frame clones, not every one. In the table there are some 100,000 clones, nearly 70% of which are singletons. This chain links TRBV30 with TRBJ1-2, with 7 bases identical to TRBD1. This sequence originates from a woman in her 70s in good health and CMV-seropositive. The sequenced sample consisted of PBMCs. For the CDR3, the DNA is TGTGCCTGGAGACAGGGGAATGGCTACACCTTC. This sequence encodes CAWRQGNGYTF.